This T cell receptor beta chain was sequenced for a study of T cells in Graves' hyperthyroidism and ophthalmopathy. Regarding the study as a whole: Blood also contained most expanded thyroid clonotypes above 0.001.

Not enrolled were patients with uncontrolled infection, other autoimmune disease, pregnancy or lactation. PBMCs were collected from an approximately 10 ml volume of fresh peripheral blood. The sample holds a few counts of this clonotype. Its target is not known. Researchers took RNA transcripts and amplified the TCR beta CDR3 regions from them. First-round RT-PCR of the TCR CDR3 relied on the HTBI primer set. MiXCR, applied by TCRdb to the multiplex PCR reads, yields one record per CDR3 protein. This sample yields some 350,000 distinct CDR3 sequences, of which 15% to 17% are seen a single time; about a quarter belongs to the top ten. This CDR3 region has 14 residues. Germline CDR1 MNHEY, CDR2 SVGEGT. With V trimmed by 4 bases and J by 2 bases, 5 bases remained unmatched.

The sample was blood. This receptor was taken from a young woman with Graves' hyperthyroidism that later progressed to Graves' ophthalmopathy. The gene calls are TRBV6-2 or TRBV6-3 and TRBJ2-7, with 7 bases that match TRBD1. This CDR3 reads CASSFYRGPYEQYF. The CDR3 nucleotides read TGTGCCAGCAGTTTTTACAGGGGCCCCTACGAGCAGTACTTC.